This T cell receptor (beta chain) was retrieved from a study of T cells after yellow fever vaccination. Study findings and constraints: Post-booster repertoires contained most primary-vaccination clones again (approximately 95% CD4, approximately 88% CD8). The secondary response was weaker, and its peak arrived faster, on day 5 versus 15. From the bulk population, abundant clonotypes could contaminate and appear within FACS-sorted repertoires.

Trimming took 7 bases from V and 2 from J, leaving 5 bases between them. This CDR3 has 11 amino acids. Via MiXCR, TCRdb re-called the 5' RACE reads, giving one row per CDR3 protein. The sample shows 75,000 to 100,000 distinct CDR3 sequences, 8.9% of them seen only once. In its sample, this clonotype was seen many times. The source was CD8+ T cells not binding an NS4B(214-222) dextramer, sorted from PBMCs, collected around 15 days after the first yellow fever vaccination. The source of this sequence is a man aged 18 to 29 who received the YFV17D yellow fever vaccine. The chain carries TRBV12-3 or TRBV12-4 and TRBJ1-2; no firm D call. The CDR3 reads CASMLNYGYTF. The CDR3 bases are TGTGCCAGCATGTTGAACTATGGCTACACCTTC.